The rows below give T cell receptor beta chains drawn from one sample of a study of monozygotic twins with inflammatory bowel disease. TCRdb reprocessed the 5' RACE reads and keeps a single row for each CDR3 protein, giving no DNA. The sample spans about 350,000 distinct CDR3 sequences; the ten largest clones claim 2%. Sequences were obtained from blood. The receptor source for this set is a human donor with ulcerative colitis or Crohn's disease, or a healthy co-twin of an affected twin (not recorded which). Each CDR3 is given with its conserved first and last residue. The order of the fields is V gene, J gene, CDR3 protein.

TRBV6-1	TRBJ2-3	CASRDPQIAGNTDTQYF
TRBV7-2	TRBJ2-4	CASSSSPLAGARNIQYF
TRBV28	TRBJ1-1	CASRTVRGRMNTEAFF
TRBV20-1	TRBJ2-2	CSARYPDRENTGELFF
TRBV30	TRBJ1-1	CAWSGTGRTEAFF
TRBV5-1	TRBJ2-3	CASSLNAGTVTDTQYF
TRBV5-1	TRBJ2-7	CASSSGTGASSYEQYF
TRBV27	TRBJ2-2	CASSLHQISGGELFF
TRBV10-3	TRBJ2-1	CAISLGSYNEQFF
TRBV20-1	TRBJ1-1	CSAPAMGKTVNTEAFF
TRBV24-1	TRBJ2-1	CATSPLGAGSSYNEQFF
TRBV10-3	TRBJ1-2	CAISEDVNGYTF
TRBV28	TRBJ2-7	CATRGGGRDEQYF
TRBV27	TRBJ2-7	CASSPGTAQTYEQYF
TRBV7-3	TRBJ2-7	CASSPGTGSGNEQYF
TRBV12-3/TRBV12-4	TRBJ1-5	CASSPRQGSNQPQHF
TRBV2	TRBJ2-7	CASSEEAFYEQYF
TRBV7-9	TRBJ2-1	CASSLRPPGQSYNEQFF
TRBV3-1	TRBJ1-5	CASSQDFGTVQPQHF
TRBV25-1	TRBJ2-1	CASSLVGLRSYNEQFF
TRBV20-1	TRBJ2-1	CSASRLGGYNEQFF
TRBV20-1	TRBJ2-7	CSVLMGDRGTYEQYF
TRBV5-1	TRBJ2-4	CASSLASGSVDIQYF
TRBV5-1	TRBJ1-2	CASSLGTGYGYTF
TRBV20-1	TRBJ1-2	CSARPGGTGDIGSF
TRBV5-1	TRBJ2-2	CASRQTGEELFF
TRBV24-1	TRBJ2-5	CATSDPGRSERETQYF
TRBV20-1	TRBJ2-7	CSAVRDRNYEQYF
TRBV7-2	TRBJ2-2	CASSSYGAYTGELFF
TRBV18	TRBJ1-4	CASSLTGDGEKLFF
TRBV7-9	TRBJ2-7	CASNLAGGDEQYF
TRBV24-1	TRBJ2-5	CATSDLTGGPTERETQYF
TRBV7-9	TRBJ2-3	CASSFSGGDTQYF
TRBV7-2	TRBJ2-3	CASSATPTDTQYF
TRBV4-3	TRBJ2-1	CASSQDHLGQGADEQFF
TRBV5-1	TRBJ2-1	CDSSSSGMSYNEQFF
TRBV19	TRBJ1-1	CASSIGQGAFF
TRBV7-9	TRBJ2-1	CASSPPGLAGAIQQFF
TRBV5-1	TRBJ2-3	CASSLEYWTPSTDTQYF
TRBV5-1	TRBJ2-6	CASSLATSGANVLTF
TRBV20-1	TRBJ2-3	CSARDLGGEADTQYF
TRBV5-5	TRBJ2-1	CASSLYGDTDNEQFF
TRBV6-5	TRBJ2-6	CASSSTDGVVISGANVLTF
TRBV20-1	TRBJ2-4	CSVLAGGVPENIQYF
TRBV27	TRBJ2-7	CASSSQGLAVPGEQYF
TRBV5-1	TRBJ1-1	CASSLAGTDGEAFF
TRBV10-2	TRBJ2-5	CASSDLAGSETQYF
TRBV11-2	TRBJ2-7	CASSLLTGAYEQYF
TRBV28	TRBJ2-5	CASSFTSRPQYF
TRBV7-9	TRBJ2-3	CASGLGLFTDTQYF
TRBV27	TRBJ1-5	CASSLQGTHQPQHF
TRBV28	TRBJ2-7	CASSPSSGGLYEQYF
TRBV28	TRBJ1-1	CASSLNGDEAFF
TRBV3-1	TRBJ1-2	CASSGRGSGNYGYTF
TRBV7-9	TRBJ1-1	CASSFMVEGYTFF
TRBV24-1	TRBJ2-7	CATSARGPRSYEQYF
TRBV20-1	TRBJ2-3	CSARGARGLSDTQYF
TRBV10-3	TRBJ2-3	CAINQRGKTDTQYF